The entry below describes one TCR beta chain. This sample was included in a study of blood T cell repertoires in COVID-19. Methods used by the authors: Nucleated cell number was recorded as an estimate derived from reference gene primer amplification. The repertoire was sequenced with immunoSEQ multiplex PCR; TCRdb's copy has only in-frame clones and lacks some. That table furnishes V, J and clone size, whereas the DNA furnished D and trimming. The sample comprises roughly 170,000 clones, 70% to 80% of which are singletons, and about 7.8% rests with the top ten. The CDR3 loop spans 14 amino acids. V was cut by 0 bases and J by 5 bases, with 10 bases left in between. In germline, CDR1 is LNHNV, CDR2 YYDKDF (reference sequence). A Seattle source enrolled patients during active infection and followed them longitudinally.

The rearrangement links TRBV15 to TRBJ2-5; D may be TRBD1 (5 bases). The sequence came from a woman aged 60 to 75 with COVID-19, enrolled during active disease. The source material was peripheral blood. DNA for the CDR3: TGTGCCACCAGCAGAGATAGGACATTTGAGACCCAGTACTTC. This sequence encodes CATSRDRTFETQYF.